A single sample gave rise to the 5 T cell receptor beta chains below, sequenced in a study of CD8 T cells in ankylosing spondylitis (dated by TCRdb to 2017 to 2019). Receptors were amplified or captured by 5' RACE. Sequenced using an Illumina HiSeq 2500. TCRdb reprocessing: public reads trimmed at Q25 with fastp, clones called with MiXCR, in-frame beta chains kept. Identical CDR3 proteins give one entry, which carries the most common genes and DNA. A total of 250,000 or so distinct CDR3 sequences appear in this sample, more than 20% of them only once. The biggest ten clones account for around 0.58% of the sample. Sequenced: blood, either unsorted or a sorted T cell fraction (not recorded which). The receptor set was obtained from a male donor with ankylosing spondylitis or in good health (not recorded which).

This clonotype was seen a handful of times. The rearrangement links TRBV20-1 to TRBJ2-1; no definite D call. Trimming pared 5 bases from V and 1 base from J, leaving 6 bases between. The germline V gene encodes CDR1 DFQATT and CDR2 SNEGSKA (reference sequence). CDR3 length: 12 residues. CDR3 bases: TGCAGTGCTGTACGGTCCTACAATGAGCAGTTCTTC. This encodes CSAVRSYNEQFF.

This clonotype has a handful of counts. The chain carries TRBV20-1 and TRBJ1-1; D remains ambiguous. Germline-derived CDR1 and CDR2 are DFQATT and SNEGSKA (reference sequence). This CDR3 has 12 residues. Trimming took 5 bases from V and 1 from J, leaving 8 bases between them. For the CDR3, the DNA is TGCAGTGCTCTCGACCCGAACACTGAAGCTTTCTTT. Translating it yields CSALDPNTEAFF.

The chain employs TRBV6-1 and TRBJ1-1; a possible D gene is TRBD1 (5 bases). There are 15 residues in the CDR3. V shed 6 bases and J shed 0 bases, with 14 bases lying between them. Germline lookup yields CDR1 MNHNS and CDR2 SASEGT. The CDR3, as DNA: TGTGCCAGCAGCGGCCCGAGCAGGGTGAACACTGAAGCTTTCTTT. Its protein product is CASSGPSRVNTEAFF.

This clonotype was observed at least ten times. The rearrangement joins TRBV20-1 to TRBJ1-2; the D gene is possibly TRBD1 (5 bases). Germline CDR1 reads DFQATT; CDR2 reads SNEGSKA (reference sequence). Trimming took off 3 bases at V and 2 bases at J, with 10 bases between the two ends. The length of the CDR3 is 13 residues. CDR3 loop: CSASGAVNYGYTF. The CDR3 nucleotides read TGCAGTGCTAGTGGGGCGGTGAACTATGGCTACACCTTC.

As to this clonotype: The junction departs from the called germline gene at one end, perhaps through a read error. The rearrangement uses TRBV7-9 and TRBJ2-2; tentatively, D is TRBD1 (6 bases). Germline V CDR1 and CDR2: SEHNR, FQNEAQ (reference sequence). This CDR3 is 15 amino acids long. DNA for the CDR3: TGTGTCAGCTGGGTTGGCACAGGGTACACCGGGGAGCTGTTTTTT. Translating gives CVSWVGTGYTGELFF. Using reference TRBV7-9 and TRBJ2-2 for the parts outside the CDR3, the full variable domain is DTGVSQNPRHKITKRGQNVTFRCDPISEHNRLYWYRQTLGQGPEFLTYFQNEAQLEKSRLLSDRFSAERPKGSFSTLEIQRTEQGDSAMYLCVSWVGTGYTGELFFGEGSRLTVL.